Sequencing of this T cell receptor beta chain was carried out in a study of OX40 agonist ivuxolimab in advanced cancers. Study background: Those treated in dose escalation had hepatocellular carcinoma, melanoma, renal cell cancer or head and neck cancer.

The method was immunoSEQ multiplex PCR; TCRdb's version includes in-frame clones alone and lacks a portion of them. The sample carries tens of thousands of clones, roughly 90% recorded once. Findings and caveats of the study: Some patients who did not respond also had low normalized T-cell clonal expansion.

This clone was picked up one time. Its antigen is as yet unknown. This clonotype originated in an adult with an advanced solid tumor such as melanoma, head and neck, liver or kidney cancer. This specimen consisted of CD4+ or CD8+ T cells sorted from blood, obtained in a trial of the OX40 agonist ivuxolimab.

The CDR3: CASSFSGGTEAFF. The CDR3 DNA reads as TGTGCCAGCAGCTTCTCAGGGGGCACTGAAGCTTTCTTT. The gene calls are TRBV11-3 and TRBJ1-1, with 7 bases fitting TRBD1. CDR1 is SGHNT and CDR2 is YENEEA in the germline V gene. The CDR3 totals 13 residues. After removal of 3 bases from V and 4 bases from J, the junction contained 2 bases not matched to a gene.